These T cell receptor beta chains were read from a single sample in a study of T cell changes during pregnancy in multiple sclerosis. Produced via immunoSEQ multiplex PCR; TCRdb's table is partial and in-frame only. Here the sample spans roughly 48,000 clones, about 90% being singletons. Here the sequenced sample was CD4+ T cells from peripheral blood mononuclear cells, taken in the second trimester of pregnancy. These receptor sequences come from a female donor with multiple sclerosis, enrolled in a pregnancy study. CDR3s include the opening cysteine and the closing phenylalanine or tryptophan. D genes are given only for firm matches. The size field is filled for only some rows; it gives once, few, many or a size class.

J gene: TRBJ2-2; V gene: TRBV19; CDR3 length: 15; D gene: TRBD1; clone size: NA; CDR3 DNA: TGTGCCAGTAGTCACCGACAGGGTGCAGGGGGGGAGCTGTTTTTT; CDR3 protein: CASSHRQGAGGELFF
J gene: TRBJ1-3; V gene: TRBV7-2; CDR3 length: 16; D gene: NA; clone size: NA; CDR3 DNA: TGTGCCAGCAGCTTAGCGGGAGGGGGTTACGGAAACACCATATATTTT; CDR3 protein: CASSLAGGGYGNTIYF
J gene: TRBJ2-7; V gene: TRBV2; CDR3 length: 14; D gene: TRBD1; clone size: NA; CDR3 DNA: TGTGCCAGCATTGGCTGGGACAGGGACTACGAGCAGTACTTC; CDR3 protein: CASIGWDRDYEQYF
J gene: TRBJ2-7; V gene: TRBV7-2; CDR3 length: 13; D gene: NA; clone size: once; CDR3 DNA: TGTGCCAGCAGTTCGTACGGGGCCTACGAGCAGTACTTC; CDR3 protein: CASSSYGAYEQYF
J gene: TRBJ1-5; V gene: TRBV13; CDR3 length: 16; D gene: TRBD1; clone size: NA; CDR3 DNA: TGTGCCAGCAGCTTAGGTGGGACAGGGGGAACTCAGCCCCAGCATTTT; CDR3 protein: CASSLGGTGGTQPQHF
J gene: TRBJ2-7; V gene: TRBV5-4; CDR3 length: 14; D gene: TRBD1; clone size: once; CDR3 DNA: TGTGCCAGCAGCTCGCAGGGGGCTTTAAGCGAGCAGTACTTC; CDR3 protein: CASSSQGALSEQYF
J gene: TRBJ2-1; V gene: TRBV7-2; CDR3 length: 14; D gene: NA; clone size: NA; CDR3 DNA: TGTGCCAGCAGCTTTGGGCGGGAAATCAATGAGCAGTTCTTC; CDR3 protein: CASSFGREINEQFF
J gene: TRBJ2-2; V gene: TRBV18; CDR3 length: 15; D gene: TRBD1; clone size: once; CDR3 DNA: TGTGCCAGCTCACCAAAGACAGGGGGCACCGGGGAGCTGTTTTTT; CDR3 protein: CASSPKTGGTGELFF
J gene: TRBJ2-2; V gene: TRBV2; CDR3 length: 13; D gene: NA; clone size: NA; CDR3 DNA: TGTGCCAGCAGTGTAGTTAACACCGGGGAGCTGTTTTTT; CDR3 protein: CASSVVNTGELFF
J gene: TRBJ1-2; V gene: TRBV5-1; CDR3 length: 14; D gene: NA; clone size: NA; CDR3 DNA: TGCGCCAGCAGCAGGGAGGGCTGGGCTGCTGGCTACACCTTC; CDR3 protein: CASSREGWAAGYTF
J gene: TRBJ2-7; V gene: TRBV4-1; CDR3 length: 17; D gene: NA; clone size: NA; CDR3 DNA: TGCGCCAGCAGCCAAGATCCACGGAGGGGTGTGGCTCTCGAGCAGTACTTC; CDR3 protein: CASSQDPRRGVALEQYF
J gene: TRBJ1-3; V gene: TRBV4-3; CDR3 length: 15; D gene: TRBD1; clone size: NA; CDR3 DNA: TGCGCCAGCAGCCAATCGTACCGGGACAGGGGCACCATATATTTT; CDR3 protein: CASSQSYRDRGTIYF
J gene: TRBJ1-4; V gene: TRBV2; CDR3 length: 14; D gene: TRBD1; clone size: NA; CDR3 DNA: TGTGCCAGCAGTAGGGACAGCCAAAATGAAAAACTGTTTTTT; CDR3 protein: CASSRDSQNEKLFF
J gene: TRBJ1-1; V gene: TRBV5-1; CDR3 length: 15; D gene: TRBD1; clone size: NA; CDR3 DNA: TGCGCCAGCAGCCCAGGGGGCGCATCCGCCACTGAAGCTTTCTTT; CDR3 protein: CASSPGGASATEAFF
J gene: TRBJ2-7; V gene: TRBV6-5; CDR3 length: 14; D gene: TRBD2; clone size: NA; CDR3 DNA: TGTGCCAGTAAGCCGGGACTAGCGGGAGTTGAGCAGTACTTC; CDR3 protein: CASKPGLAGVEQYF
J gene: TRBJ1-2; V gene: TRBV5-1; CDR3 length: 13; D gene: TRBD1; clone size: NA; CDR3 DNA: TGCGCCAGCAGTCCCGGGACAGGGCCGGGCTACACCTTC; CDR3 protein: CASSPGTGPGYTF
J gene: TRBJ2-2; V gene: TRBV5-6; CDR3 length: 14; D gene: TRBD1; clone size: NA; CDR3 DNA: TGTGCCAGCACCTGGACAGGGGGCGACGGGGAGCTGTTTTTT; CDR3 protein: CASTWTGGDGELFF
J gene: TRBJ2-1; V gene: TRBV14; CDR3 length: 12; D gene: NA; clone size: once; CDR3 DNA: TGTGCCAGCAGCCGGAGGGACAATGAGCAGTTCTTC; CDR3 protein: CASSRRDNEQFF
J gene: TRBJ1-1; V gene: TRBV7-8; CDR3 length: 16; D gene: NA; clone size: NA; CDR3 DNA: TGTGCCAGCAGCTTAGGTTACAGAGACATGAACACTGAAGCTTTCTTT; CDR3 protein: CASSLGYRDMNTEAFF
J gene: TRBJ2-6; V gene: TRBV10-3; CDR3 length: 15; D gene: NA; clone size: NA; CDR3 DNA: TGTGCCATCAGCCAGAGGAGCTCTGGGGCCAACGTCCTGACTTTC; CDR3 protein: CAISQRSSGANVLTF
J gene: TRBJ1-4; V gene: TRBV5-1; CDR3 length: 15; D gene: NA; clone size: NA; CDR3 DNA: TGCGCCAGCAGCGAGAGACCGGGGGCTAATGAAAAACTGTTTTTT; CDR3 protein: CASSERPGANEKLFF
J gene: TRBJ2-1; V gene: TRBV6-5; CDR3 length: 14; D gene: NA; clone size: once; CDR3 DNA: TGTGCCAGCAGGGACAGCATTACCTACAATGAGCAGTTCTTC; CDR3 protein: CASRDSITYNEQFF
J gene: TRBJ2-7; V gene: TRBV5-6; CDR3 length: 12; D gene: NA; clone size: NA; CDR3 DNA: TGTGCCAGCAGCGTGGGCCCCGGCGAGCAGTACTTC; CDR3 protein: CASSVGPGEQYF
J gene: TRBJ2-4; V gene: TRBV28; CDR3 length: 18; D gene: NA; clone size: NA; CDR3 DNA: TGTGCCAGCAGTTTAGGTTTGCGGTACGGACTAGCCAAAAACATTCAGTACTTC; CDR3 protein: CASSLGLRYGLAKNIQYF
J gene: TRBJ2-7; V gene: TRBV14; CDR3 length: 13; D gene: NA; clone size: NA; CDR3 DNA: TGTGCCAGCAGCCTCGGACAGTTCTACGAGCAGTACTTC; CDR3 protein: CASSLGQFYEQYF
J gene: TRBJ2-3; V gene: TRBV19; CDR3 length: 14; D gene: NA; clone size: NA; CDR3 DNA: TGTGCCAGTAGTATACAGCGCAGCACAGATACGCAGTATTTT; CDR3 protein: CASSIQRSTDTQYF
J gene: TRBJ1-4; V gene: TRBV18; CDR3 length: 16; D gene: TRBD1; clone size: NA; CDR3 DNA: TGTGCCAGCTCATTACTACCGGGACAGGGTAATGAAAAACTGTTTTTT; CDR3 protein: CASSLLPGQGNEKLFF
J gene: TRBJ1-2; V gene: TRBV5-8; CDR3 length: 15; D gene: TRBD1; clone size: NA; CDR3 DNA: TGTGCCAGCAGTTGGCCCCCAGACAGGGGAGCTGGCTACACCTTC; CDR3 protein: CASSWPPDRGAGYTF
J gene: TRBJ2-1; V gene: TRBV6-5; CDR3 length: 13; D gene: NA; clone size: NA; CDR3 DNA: TGTGCCAGCAGTTACAGGCGGGGACGTGAGCAGTTCTTC; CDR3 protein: CASSYRRGREQFF
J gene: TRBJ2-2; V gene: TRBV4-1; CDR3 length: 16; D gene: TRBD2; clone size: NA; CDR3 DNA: TGCGCCAGCAGCCCGTTGGAGGGCGGGAGGCTCGGGGAGCTGTTTTTT; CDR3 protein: CASSPLEGGRLGELFF
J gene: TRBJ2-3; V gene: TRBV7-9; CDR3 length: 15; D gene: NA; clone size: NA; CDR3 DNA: TGTGCCAGCAGCCAACAGGGGGGGAAGTCAGATACGCAGTATTTT; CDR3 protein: CASSQQGGKSDTQYF
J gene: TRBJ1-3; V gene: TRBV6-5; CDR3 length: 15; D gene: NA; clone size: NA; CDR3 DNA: TGTGCCAGCAGCCTGGACGGGAGCTCTGGAAACACCATATATTTT; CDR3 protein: CASSLDGSSGNTIYF
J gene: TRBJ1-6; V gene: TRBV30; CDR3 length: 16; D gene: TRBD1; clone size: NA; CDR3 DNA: TGTGCCTGGAGTGCTCAGGGACAGGGTTATGAGTCACCCCTCCACTTT; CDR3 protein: CAWSAQGQGYESPLHF
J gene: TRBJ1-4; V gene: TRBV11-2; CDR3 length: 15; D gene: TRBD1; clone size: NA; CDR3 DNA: TGTGCCAGCAGCTTTACGGACAGGGGTGATGAAAAACTGTTTTTT; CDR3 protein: CASSFTDRGDEKLFF
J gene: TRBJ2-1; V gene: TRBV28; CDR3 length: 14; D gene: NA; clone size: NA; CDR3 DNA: TGTGCCAGCAGTTTCGGAGGGGTTAACAATGAGCAGTTCTTC; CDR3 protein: CASSFGGVNNEQFF
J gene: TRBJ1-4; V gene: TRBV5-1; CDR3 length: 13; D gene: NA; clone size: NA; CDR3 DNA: TGCGCCAGCAGCCCGGGACCTAGCGGAAAACTGTTTTTT; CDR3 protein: CASSPGPSGKLFF
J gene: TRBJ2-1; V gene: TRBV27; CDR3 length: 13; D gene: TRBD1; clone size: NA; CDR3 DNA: TGTGCCAGCAGTTTATCGTGGACAGGTGAGCAGTTCTTC; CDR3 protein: CASSLSWTGEQFF
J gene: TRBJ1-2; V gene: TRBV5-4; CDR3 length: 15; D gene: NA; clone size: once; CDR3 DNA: TGTGCCAGCAGCTTCGCCACAACCACACCTTCAGGCTACACCTTC; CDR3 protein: CASSFATTTPSGYTF
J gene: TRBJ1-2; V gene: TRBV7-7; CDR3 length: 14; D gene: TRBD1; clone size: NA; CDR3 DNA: TGTGCCAGCAGCCCCTATCGGGACAGTTCGGGCTACACCTTC; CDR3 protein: CASSPYRDSSGYTF